The 20 T cell receptor beta chains below were found in one sample sequenced in a study of blood T cell repertoires in COVID-19. Data came from immunoSEQ multiplex PCR; TCRdb stores just in-frame clones and leaves some out. The data hold about 170,000 clones, with roughly 87% observed a single time. Material: PBMCs or T cells enriched from blood (not recorded which). The receptors derive from a woman aged 45-60 years who had recovered from COVID-19.

There are a few counts of this clone. This sequence joins TRBV19 and TRBJ2-3, with 9 positions matching TRBD2. The CDR3 totals 14 residues. The V segment lost 7 bases and the J segment 5 bases; nucleotides outside the gene matches: 7. Germline lookup yields CDR1 LNHDA and CDR2 SQIVND (reference sequence). This CDR3 is CASTPSGIGDTQYF. As DNA, the CDR3 is TGTGCCAGTACCCCTAGCGGGATCGGAGATACGCAGTATTTT.

This clone showed up just once. CDR3 DNA: TGTGCCAGCAGCCCCTCGGCCTACGAGCAGTACTTC. Translated: CASSPSAYEQYF. The chain links TRBV11-2 to TRBJ2-7; D uncertain. Germline V lookup: CDR1 SGHAT, CDR2 FQNNGV. The CDR3 sequence is 12 residues long. Deletions cut 5 bases from V and 2 bases from J, with 7 bases between.

The chain joins TRBV7-8 to TRBJ2-3; D is possibly TRBD2 (6 bases). The CDR3 spans 14 residues. Germline V gene lookup returns CDR1 SGHVS and CDR2 FQNEAQ. V was trimmed by 4 bases and J by 1 base, leaving 9 bases between them. The CDR3 loop reads CASSSTRGTDTQYF. The CDR3 region has the DNA TGTGCCAGCAGCTCGACTAGAGGCACAGATACGCAGTATTTT.

V and J are TRBV6-2 or TRBV6-3 and TRBJ1-1; D perhaps matches TRBD1 (6 bases). This CDR3 is built from 13 residues. Germline assignment: CDR1 MNHEY and CDR2 SVGEGT. V lost 4 bases, J lost 1 base, and 7 bases lay in between. The CDR3: CASSWTENTEAFF. DNA of the CDR3: TGTGCCAGCAGTTGGACAGAGAACACTGAAGCTTTCTTT.

This chain connects TRBV4-2 to TRBJ2-7; 7 nucleotides match TRBD1. From germline, CDR1 is LGHNA and CDR2 YNFKEQ. The J segment lost 7 bases and the V segment lost 4 bases, leaving 10 bases of the junction unmatched. This CDR3 is built from 14 residues. The CDR3 loop is CASSPRTGGREQYF. Here the CDR3 DNA reads TGTGCCAGCAGCCCGCGGACAGGAGGTCGGGAGCAGTACTTC.

V gene TRBV11-2 combines with J gene TRBJ2-7; no definite D call. V was cut by 2 bases and J by 2 bases, with 7 bases left in between. The CDR3 extends over 13 amino acids. From germline, CDR1 is SGHAT and CDR2 FQNNGV. The DNA of the CDR3 is TGTGCCAGCAGCTTACCCGCGACCTACGAGCAGTACTTC. Its protein is CASSLPATYEQYF.

The chain recombines TRBV5-1 with TRBJ2-7; 7 bases fit TRBD1. Germline loops: CDR1 SGHRS, CDR2 YFSETQ. This CDR3 is 14 amino acids long. Germline trimming cut 0 bases from V and 5 bases from J; bases unmatched to any gene: 5. This CDR3 is CASSLGTGGNEQYF. CDR3 sequence (DNA): TGCGCCAGCAGCTTGGGGACAGGAGGAAACGAGCAGTACTTC.

V and J are TRBV19 and TRBJ1-3; no definite D call. V lost 7 bases to trimming and J lost 2 bases, with 9 bases between them. This CDR3 is built from 13 residues. Looked up from germline, CDR1 is LNHDA and CDR2 is SQIVND (reference sequence). CDR3 nucleotide sequence: TGTGCCAGTACCACGGGTCCTGGAAACACCATATATTTT. Translation gives CASTTGPGNTIYF.

The chain employs TRBV6-6 and TRBJ1-2, with D possibly TRBD1 on 5 matching bases. This CDR3 region has 17 residues. V was trimmed by 5 bases and J by 5 bases, leaving 24 bases between them. CDR1 is MNHNY, CDR2 SVGAGI, per germline (reference sequence). CDR3: CASSRLTGEAGGYGYTF. CDR3 coding DNA: TGTGCCAGCAGTCGACTCACTGGTGAGGCCGGGGGGTATGGCTACACCTTC.

This clone appeared once. The sample carries other DNA sequences with the same CDR3. This chain connects TRBV5-1 to TRBJ1-2; 9 nucleotides agree with TRBD1. V was pared by 0 bases and J by 7 bases, with 4 bases of the junction left unmatched. Looked up from germline, CDR1 is SGHRS and CDR2 is YFSETQ. CDR3 length: 14 amino acids. The CDR3 spells CASSLGDRAGGYTF. In nucleotides, the CDR3 is TGCGCCAGCAGCTTGGGGGACAGGGCAGGTGGCTACACCTTC.

To note about this clone: Other DNA sequences in this specimen translate into the identical CDR3. This chain links TRBV6-5 with TRBJ1-5; D is ambiguous. In germline, CDR1 is MNHEY, CDR2 SVGAGI. The V end was cut by 6 bases, the J end by 0 bases, with 6 bases between. This CDR3 is 13 amino acids long. The DNA for the CDR3 is TGTGCCAGCAGGCCGGTTAGCAATCAGCCCCAGCATTTT. Its protein product is CASRPVSNQPQHF.

V usage is TRBV7-2 and J usage is TRBJ2-1, with 7 bases matching TRBD1. The trim removed 1 base at V and 2 bases at J, leaving 2 bases unmatched. This CDR3 has 15 amino acids. CDR1 and CDR2 from the germline V gene are SGHTA and FQGNSA. The CDR3 nucleotides are TGTGCCAGCAGCTTAGGCCAGGGGGCCTACAATGAGCAGTTCTTC. Residues: CASSLGQGAYNEQFF. Together with reference TRBV7-2 and TRBJ2-1, the CDR3 gives the full variable domain: GAGVSQSPSNKVTEKGKDVELRCDPISGHTALYWYRQSLGQGLEFLIYFQGNSAPDKSGLPSDRFSAERTGGSVSTLTIQRTQQEDSAVYLCASSLGQGAYNEQFFGPGTRLTVL.

The sample holds one count of this clone. V and J are TRBV12-3 or TRBV12-4 and TRBJ2-5; D not certain. V dropped 3 bases and J dropped 3 bases, with 2 bases sitting between them. This CDR3 contains 11 residues. Written as DNA, the CDR3 is TGTGCCAGCAGTTTTAAAGAGACCCAGTACTTC. This sequence encodes CASSFKETQYF.

The chain employs TRBV25-1 and TRBJ2-1; TRBD2 matches at 8 bases. From germline, CDR1 is MGHDK and CDR2 SYGVNS. The J segment lost 0 bases and the V segment lost 2 bases, leaving 6 bases of the junction unmatched. This CDR3 spans 17 amino acids. The CDR3 loop reads CASSERGGTPSYNEQFF. The CDR3 region has the DNA TGTGCCAGCAGTGAACGGGGGGGGACACCCTCCTACAATGAGCAGTTCTTC.

This rearrangement joins TRBV5-4 to TRBJ1-4, with TRBD1 matching 7 bases. V shed 4 bases and J 2 bases; nucleotides not matched to a gene: 5. The CDR3 is 15 amino acids. CDR1 is SGHNT, CDR2 YYREEE, per germline (reference sequence). In nucleotides, the CDR3 is TGTGCCAGCAGCACCTACAGGGGTACTAATGAAAAACTGTTTTTT. This encodes CASSTYRGTNEKLFF.

The gene calls are TRBV5-5 and TRBJ2-1; TRBD1 agrees at 8 bases. This CDR3 has 14 amino acids. Trimming cost V 4 bases and J 4 bases; bases outside gene matches: 4. Germline V gene sequence: CDR1 SGHKS, CDR2 YYEKEE (reference sequence). CDR3 amino acids: CASSLQGAYNEQFF. DNA of the CDR3: TGTGCCAGCAGCCTCCAGGGGGCTTACAATGAGCAGTTCTTC.

CDR3 in amino acids: CASSLLGGRVTDTQYF. In DNA form, the CDR3 reads TGTGCCAGCAGCTTATTGGGAGGGCGTGTCACAGATACGCAGTATTTT. The J gene is TRBJ2-3, the V gene TRBV7-2, with 7 bases aligning to TRBD2. CDR1 SGHTA and CDR2 FQGNSA come from the germline V gene. The CDR3 runs to 16 residues. J gave up 2 bases and V 2 bases, and 7 bases lay outside the gene matches.

This clone was observed a few times. The CDR3 loop reads CASSQEAQGSRPYQPQHF. In DNA form, the CDR3 reads TGCGCCAGCAGCCAGGAAGCTCAGGGGTCCAGGCCCTATCAGCCCCAGCATTTT. This chain uses TRBV4-1 with TRBJ1-5, with D perhaps matching TRBD1 (6 bases). Germline V gene lookup returns CDR1 MGHRA and CDR2 YSYEKL. The CDR3 has 18 residues. V was cut by 3 bases and J by 5 bases, with 23 bases left in between.

This clone is a singleton in its sample. The rearrangement links TRBV7-8 to TRBJ2-7; D is possibly TRBD1 (6 bases). Germline-derived CDR1 and CDR2 are SGHVS and FQNEAQ. There are 15 residues in the CDR3. Trimming removed 1 base from V and 1 base from J, with 11 bases in between. CDR3 in amino acids: CASSLVDSDSYEQYF. DNA of the CDR3: TGTGCCAGCAGCTTAGTGGACAGCGATTCCTACGAGCAGTACTTC.

V is TRBV24-1 and J is TRBJ2-7; D is perhaps TRBD2 (5 bases). The CDR3 has 13 residues. Germline CDR1 is KGHDR and CDR2 is SFDVKD. The V gene lost 3 bases and the J gene lost 4 bases, with 9 bases spanning the gap. The CDR3 nucleotides are TGTGCCACCAGTGATGGGAGCGGTTACGAGCAGTACTTC. It specifies CATSDGSGYEQYF.